Here is one TCR beta chain with its context. There are a few counts of this clonotype. This receptor's antigen is unknown. Base qualities are not provided; no much larger clone lies one nucleotide away. The CDR3, from cysteine to phenylalanine, totals 16 residues. CDR3 DNA only is kept here, 48 bases in frame from base 1. V was cut back by 3 bases and J by 0 bases, leaving a gap of 14 bases between them. The germline V gene supplies CDR1 SGHRS and CDR2 YFSETQ. Sequencing was carried out with an Illumina HiSeq 2500. TCR beta libraries were prepared by quantitative 5'-RACE with molecular barcodes. The paper's processing steps were these. A new computational method, built on a probabilistic model of VDJ rearrangement, was used to identify disease-linked TCR variants. TCRdb took the public reads, trimmed them with fastp at Q25, ran MiXCR for clone calling and kept in-frame beta chains. Entries are consolidated by CDR3 protein sequence, retaining the most common genes and DNA. The V and J calls, along with clone size, are taken from TCRdb and not from the paper's own processing. Across this sample there are around 300,000 distinct CDR3 sequences, with approximately 14% seen only once. The ten largest clones take up approximately 0.99% of the sample.

The entry originates in a study of CD8 T cells in ankylosing spondylitis (dated by TCRdb to about 2017). The study in broad terms: T cell receptor beta repertoires were profiled in healthy donors and ankylosing spondylitis patients so that disease-linked TCR variants could be found. In total, the full study cohort was made up of some 100 healthy donors and 25 ankylosing spondylitis patients. Peripheral blood samples were taken, and synovial fluid was additionally collected from ankylosing spondylitis patients. General conclusions and limits of the study: A TCR beta motif made up of 7 to 9 highly homologous amino acid variants appeared to be characteristic of blood from ankylosing spondylitis patients. According to the report, matched synovial fluid samples from ankylosing spondylitis patients were significantly enriched for the disease-linked clones. The disease-linked clones showed a CD8+ phenotype and occurred at relatively low frequencies in peripheral blood. Some motif variants were previously reported in synovial fluid and blood of reactive arthritis patients, suggesting common disease-initiation mechanisms.

The rearranged segments are TRBV5-1 and TRBJ2-3, with TRBD2 perhaps the D gene, on 6 matching bases. Sequencing was performed on blood, either unsorted or a sorted T cell fraction (not recorded which). This TCR was sampled from a male donor with ankylosing spondylitis or in good health (not recorded which). This receptor has the CDR3 CASSSGTFLSTDTQYF. The DNA sequence is as follows: TGCGCCAGCAGCTCCGGGACTTTCCTCAGCACAGATACGCAGTATTTT.